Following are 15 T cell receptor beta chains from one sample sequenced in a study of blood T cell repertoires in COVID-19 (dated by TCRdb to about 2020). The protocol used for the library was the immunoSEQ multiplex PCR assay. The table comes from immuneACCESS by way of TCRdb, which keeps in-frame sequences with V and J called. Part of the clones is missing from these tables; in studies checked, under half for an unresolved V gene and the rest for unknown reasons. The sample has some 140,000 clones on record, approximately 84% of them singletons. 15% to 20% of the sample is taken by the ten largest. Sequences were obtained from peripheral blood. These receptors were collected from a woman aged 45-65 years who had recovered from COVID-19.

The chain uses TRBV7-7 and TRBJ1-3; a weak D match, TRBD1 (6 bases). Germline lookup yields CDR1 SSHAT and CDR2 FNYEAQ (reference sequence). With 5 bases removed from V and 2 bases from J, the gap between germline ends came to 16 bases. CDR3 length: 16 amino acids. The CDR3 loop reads CASSVDGQLTGNTIYF. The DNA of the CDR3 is TGTGCCAGCAGCGTTGACGGACAGCTTACTGGAAACACCATATATTTT. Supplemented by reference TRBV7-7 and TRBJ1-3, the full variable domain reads GAGVSQSPRYKVTKRGQDVTLRCDPISSHATLYWYQQALGQGPEFLTYFNYEAQPDKSGLPSDRFSAERPEGSISTLTIQRTEQRDSAMYRCASSVDGQLTGNTIYFGEGSWLTVV.

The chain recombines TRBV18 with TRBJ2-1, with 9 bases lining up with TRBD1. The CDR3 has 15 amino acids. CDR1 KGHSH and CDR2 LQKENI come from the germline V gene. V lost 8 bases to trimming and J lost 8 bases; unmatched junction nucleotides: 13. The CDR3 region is CASARWDRADHEQFF. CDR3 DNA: TGTGCCAGCGCGCGCTGGGACAGGGCCGACCATGAGCAGTTCTTC.

CDR3 in DNA: TGCGCCAGCAGCTCCGAGCCGCACAGGGACGATGGCTACACCTTC. As protein: CASSSEPHRDDGYTF. This chain joins TRBV5-1 and TRBJ1-2; TRBD1 might be the D (6 bases). CDR1 SGHRS and CDR2 YFSETQ come from the germline V gene. CDR3 size: 15 residues. Trimming removed 3 bases at V and 6 bases at J, with 18 bases between.

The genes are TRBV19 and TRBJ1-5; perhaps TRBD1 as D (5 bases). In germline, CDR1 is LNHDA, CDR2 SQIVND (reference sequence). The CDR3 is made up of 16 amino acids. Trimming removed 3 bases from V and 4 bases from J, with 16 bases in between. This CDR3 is CASSIMDRGVNQPQHF. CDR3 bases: TGTGCCAGTAGTATCATGGATAGGGGTGTAAATCAGCCCCAGCATTTT.

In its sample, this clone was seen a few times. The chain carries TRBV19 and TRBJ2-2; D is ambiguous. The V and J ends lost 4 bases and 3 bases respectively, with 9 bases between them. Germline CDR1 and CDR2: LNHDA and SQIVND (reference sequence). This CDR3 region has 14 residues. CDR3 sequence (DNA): TGTGCCAGTAGTACCGGTCCGGACACCGGGGAGCTGTTTTTT. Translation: CASSTGPDTGELFF.

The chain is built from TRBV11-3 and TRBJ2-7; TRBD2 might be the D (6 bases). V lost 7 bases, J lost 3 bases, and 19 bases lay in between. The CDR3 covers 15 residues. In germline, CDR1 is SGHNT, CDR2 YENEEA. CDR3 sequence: CASIRRRGRDYEQYF. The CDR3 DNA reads TGTGCCAGCATCAGGAGGAGGGGCCGAGACTACGAGCAGTACTTC.

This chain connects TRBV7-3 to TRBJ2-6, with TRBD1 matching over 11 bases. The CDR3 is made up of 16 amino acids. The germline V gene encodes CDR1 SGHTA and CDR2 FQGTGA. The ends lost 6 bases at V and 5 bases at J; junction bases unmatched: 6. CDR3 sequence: CASSDGQGARANVLTF. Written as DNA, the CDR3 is TGTGCCAGCAGTGATGGACAGGGGGCTCGGGCCAACGTCCTGACTTTC.

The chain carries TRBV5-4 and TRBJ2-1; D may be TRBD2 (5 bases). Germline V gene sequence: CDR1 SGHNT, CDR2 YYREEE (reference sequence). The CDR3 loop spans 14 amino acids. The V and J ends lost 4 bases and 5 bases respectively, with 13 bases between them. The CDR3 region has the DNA TGTGCCAGCAGCACACTGGACTTAAACAATGAGCAGTTCTTC. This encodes CASSTLDLNNEQFF.

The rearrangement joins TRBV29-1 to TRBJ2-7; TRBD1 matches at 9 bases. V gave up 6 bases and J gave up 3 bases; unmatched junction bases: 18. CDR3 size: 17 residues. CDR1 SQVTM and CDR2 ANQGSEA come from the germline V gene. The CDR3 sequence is CSVLSRPQGAPGYEQYF. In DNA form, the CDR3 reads TGCAGCGTACTAAGCCGCCCACAGGGGGCTCCCGGCTACGAGCAGTACTTC.

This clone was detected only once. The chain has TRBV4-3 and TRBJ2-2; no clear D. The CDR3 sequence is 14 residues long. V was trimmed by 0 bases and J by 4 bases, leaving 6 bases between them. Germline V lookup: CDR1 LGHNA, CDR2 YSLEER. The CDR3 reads CASSQEASTGELFF. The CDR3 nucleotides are TGCGCCAGCAGCCAAGAAGCAAGCACCGGGGAGCTGTTTTTT.

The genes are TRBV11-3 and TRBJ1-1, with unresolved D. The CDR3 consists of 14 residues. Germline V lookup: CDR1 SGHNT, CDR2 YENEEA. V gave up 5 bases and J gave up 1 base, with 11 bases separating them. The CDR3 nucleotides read TGTGCCAGCAGCAAAGGGAGGAGGAACACTGAAGCTTTCTTT. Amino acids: CASSKGRRNTEAFF.

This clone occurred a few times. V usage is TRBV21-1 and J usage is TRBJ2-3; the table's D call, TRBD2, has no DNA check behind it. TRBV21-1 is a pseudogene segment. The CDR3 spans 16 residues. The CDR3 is CASSSRTSGFTDTQYF. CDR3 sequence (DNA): TGTGCCAGCAGCTCCAGGACTAGCGGGTTTACAGATACGCAGTATTTT.

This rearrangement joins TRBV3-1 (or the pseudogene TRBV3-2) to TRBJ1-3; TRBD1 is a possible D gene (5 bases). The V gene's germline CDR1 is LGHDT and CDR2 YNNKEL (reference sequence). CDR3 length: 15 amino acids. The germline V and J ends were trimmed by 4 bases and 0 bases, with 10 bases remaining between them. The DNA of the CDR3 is TGTGCCAGCAGCCGCGGGGGAAGCTCTGGAAACACCATATATTTT. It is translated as CASSRGGSSGNTIYF.

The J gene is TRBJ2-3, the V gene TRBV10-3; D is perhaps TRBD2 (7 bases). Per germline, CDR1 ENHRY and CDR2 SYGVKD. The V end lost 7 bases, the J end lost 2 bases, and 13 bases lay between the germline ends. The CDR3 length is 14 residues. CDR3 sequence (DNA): TGTGCCATCAAAAGCGGGACAAACACAGATACGCAGTATTTT. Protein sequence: CAIKSGTNTDTQYF.

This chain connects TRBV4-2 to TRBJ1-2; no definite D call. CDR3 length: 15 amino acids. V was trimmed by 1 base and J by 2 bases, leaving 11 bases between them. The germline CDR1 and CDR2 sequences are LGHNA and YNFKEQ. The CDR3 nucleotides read TGTGCCAGCAGCCAAGGTTACGAGGGAAACTATGGCTACACCTTC. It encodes CASSQGYEGNYGYTF.